This T cell receptor (beta chain) comes out of a study of T-cell reconstitution after alpha-beta-depleted transplantation in children. As it was prepared, the TCRbeta library received unique molecular identifiers. TCRdb called the PCR reads again in MiXCR, with one record for every CDR3 protein. The repertoire holds around 600,000 distinct CDR3 sequences, roughly a tenth seen once, with about 4.2% in the top ten. The CDR3 runs to 18 residues. Germline CDR1 MDHEN, CDR2 SYDVKM. The trim removed 3 bases at V and 5 bases at J, leaving 13 bases unmatched. The chain employs TRBV28 and TRBJ2-5; 12 nucleotides agree with TRBD1. The sequence was collected from a human donor who donated a stem cell graft to a child with acute myeloid leukemia. Sample: PBMCs from the stem cell graft donor, taken from the stem cell graft. The CDR3: CASSFLQPGQGAKETQYF. DNA of the CDR3: TGTGCCAGCAGTTTCCTTCAACCGGGACAGGGGGCGAAGGAGACCCAGTACTTC. Full variable domain (rest looked up from reference TRBV28 and TRBJ2-5): DVKVTQSSRYLVKRTGEKVFLECVQDMDHENMFWYRQDPGLGLRLIYFSYDVKMKEKGDIPEGYSVSREKKERFSLILESASTNQTSMYLCASSFLQPGQGAKETQYFGPGTRLLVL.